The 18 T cell receptor beta chains below all came from one sample that was sequenced in a study of radiotherapy plus CTLA-4 blockade in lung cancer. Profiling relied on immunoSEQ multiplex PCR, and the TCRdb table lists in-frame clones only, not all of them. The sample lists about 38,000 clones; over 70% were seen once. Specimen: peripheral blood, collected from a patient treated with radiotherapy plus ipilimumab. Receptors originate from a human donor with non-small cell lung cancer who had stable disease on radiotherapy plus ipilimumab.

The J gene is TRBJ1-1, the V gene TRBV5-5, with D possibly TRBD1 on 5 matching bases. Deletions cut 0 bases from V and 4 bases from J, with 10 bases between. In germline, CDR1 is SGHKS, CDR2 YYEKEE (reference sequence). This CDR3 comprises 14 residues. The CDR3 nucleotides read TGTGCCAGCAGCTTGGCGTGGGGGGGCACTGAAGCTTTCTTT. This codes for CASSLAWGGTEAFF.

The V gene is TRBV7-9, the J gene TRBJ1-1; a possible D gene is TRBD1 (5 bases). From germline, CDR1 is SEHNR and CDR2 FQNEAQ (reference sequence). The CDR3 contains 13 residues. V was trimmed by 5 bases and J by 1 base, leaving 8 bases between them. The CDR3 coding sequence is TGTGCCAGCAGCAGAGGGGCGAACACTGAAGCTTTCTTT. It encodes CASSRGANTEAFF.

The chain has TRBV2 and TRBJ1-3, with 7 bases that match TRBD1. V shed 6 bases, J shed 0 bases, and the junction held 2 bases outside the gene matches. From germline, CDR1 is SNHLY and CDR2 FYNNEI. CDR3 length: 14 amino acids. CDR3 in DNA: TGTGCCAGCAGCCGGGACAGCTCTGGAAACACCATATATTTT. As protein: CASSRDSSGNTIYF.

This rearrangement joins TRBV4-3 to TRBJ2-1, with 7 bases aligning to TRBD1. This CDR3 comprises 14 residues. With V trimmed by 6 bases and J by 7 bases, 9 bases remained unmatched. Germline CDR1 reads LGHNA; CDR2 reads YSLEER. CDR3: CASRLTGVSNEQFF. The CDR3 nucleotides read TGCGCCAGCAGACTTACAGGGGTTTCAAATGAGCAGTTCTTC.

The chain is built from TRBV7-8 and TRBJ1-4, with D possibly matching TRBD1 (6 bases). The germline gives CDR1 SGHVS, CDR2 FQNEAQ. V lost 5 bases to trimming and J lost 5 bases, with 15 bases between them. This CDR3 has 15 amino acids. CDR3: CASSAQGHHNEKLFF. In DNA, the CDR3 is TGTGCCAGCAGCGCCCAGGGGCACCACAATGAAAAACTGTTTTTT.

This chain uses TRBV5-6 with TRBJ1-1; D is ambiguous. V was cut by 4 bases and J by 3 bases, with 4 bases left in between. The length of the CDR3 is 11 residues. Germline loops: CDR1 SGHDT, CDR2 YYEEEE. The CDR3 loop reads CASSTYTEAFF. DNA of the CDR3: TGTGCCAGCAGCACTTACACTGAAGCTTTCTTT. The full variable domain, rest sourced from reference TRBV5-6 and TRBJ1-1, is DAGVTQSPTHLIKTRGQQVTLRCSPKSGHDTVSWYQQALGQGPQFIFQYYEEEERQRGNFPDRFSGHQFPNYSSELNVNALLLGDSALYLCASSTYTEAFFGQGTRLTVV.

The chain has TRBV6-5 and TRBJ1-2, with 8 bases identical to TRBD1. V trimming: 6 bases; J trimming: 1 base; junction bases outside the gene matches: 4. Germline loops: CDR1 MNHEY, CDR2 SVGAGI. This CDR3 region has 14 residues. The CDR3 is CASRQGESNYGYTF. The CDR3 region has the DNA TGTGCCAGCAGACAGGGGGAGAGTAACTATGGCTACACCTTC.

The chain combines TRBV6-1 with TRBJ2-7; D possibly matches TRBD1 or TRBD2 (5 bases each). V was clipped by 1 base and J by 3 bases, with 13 bases between them. CDR1 MNHNS and CDR2 SASEGT come from the germline V gene. The CDR3 contains 15 residues. The CDR3 loop reads CASSEGPGTHYEQYV. The CDR3 coding sequence is TGTGCCAGCAGTGAAGGACCGGGGACCCACTACGAGCAGTACGTC.

V usage is TRBV18 and J usage is TRBJ2-2; tentatively, D is TRBD2 (6 bases). The V end lost 6 bases, the J end lost 2 bases, and 16 bases lay between the germline ends. This CDR3 has 16 amino acids. Germline V lookup: CDR1 KGHSH, CDR2 LQKENI. The CDR3 sequence is CASSGSSSLNTGELFF. CDR3 in DNA: TGTGCCAGCTCCGGGAGTTCTTCGTTAAACACCGGGGAGCTGTTTTTT.

Concerning this clone: The junction departs from the called germline gene at one end, perhaps through a read error. This chain uses TRBV29-1 with TRBJ1-2; 9 bases are a match to TRBD1. This CDR3 has 13 amino acids. The germline V gene encodes CDR1 SQVTM and CDR2 ANQGSEA. The CDR3 protein is CSVPTGGDYGYSF. CDR3 coding DNA: TGCAGCGTCCCGACAGGGGGAGACTATGGCTACTCCTTC.

The CDR3 DNA follows: TGTGCCAGCAGCGTTAGCGCGGGACAGGGTTCCTACGAGCAGTACTTC. Translated: CASSVSAGQGSYEQYF. The V call is TRBV9, the J call TRBJ2-7; 9 nucleotides line up with TRBD1. Germline CDR1 is SGDLS and CDR2 is YYNGEE. Germline trimming cut 2 bases from V and 1 base from J; bases unmatched to any gene: 7. This CDR3 comprises 16 residues.

The genes are TRBV27 and TRBJ1-5; TRBD1 matches at 7 bases. V was pared by 6 bases and J by 3 bases, with 8 bases of the junction left unmatched. Germline loops: CDR1 MNHEY, CDR2 SMNVEV (reference sequence). The length of the CDR3 is 15 residues. This CDR3 is CASRQGQVINQPQHF. The CDR3 DNA is TGTGCCAGCAGGCAAGGACAGGTCATCAATCAGCCCCAGCATTTT.

The rearrangement uses TRBV11-3 and TRBJ2-5, with 15 bases fitting TRBD2. The length of the CDR3 is 16 residues. Trimming removed 5 bases from V and 4 bases from J; junction bases left unmatched: 5. Per germline, CDR1 SGHNT and CDR2 YENEEA. In DNA form, the CDR3 reads TGTGCCAGCAGCCCAAGGACTAGCGGGGGGGCAGAGACCCAGTACTTC. Its protein is CASSPRTSGGAETQYF.

The V call is TRBV28, the J call TRBJ1-3, with 7 positions matching TRBD1. The CDR3 runs 16 residues. The germline gives CDR1 MDHEN, CDR2 SYDVKM. The junction had 2 bases not matched to a gene; V was cut back by 0 bases and J by 0 bases. Here the CDR3 DNA reads TGTGCCAGCAGTTTATGGACAGGGTTCTCTGGAAACACCATATATTTT. Translating it yields CASSLWTGFSGNTIYF.

This clone was seen a handful of times. The J gene is TRBJ1-2, the V gene TRBV10-1, with D possibly being TRBD1 (5 bases). Per germline, CDR1 WNHNN and CDR2 SYGVQD (reference sequence). The CDR3 consists of 13 residues. V was clipped by 0 bases and J by 5 bases, with 7 bases between them. In nucleotides, the CDR3 is TGCGCCAGCAGTGAGTCGGGACCTTATGGCTACACCTTC. Amino acids: CASSESGPYGYTF.

The chain couples TRBV6-5 to TRBJ1-2; TRBD1 aligns across 10 bases. This CDR3 comprises 16 residues. Trimming at V came to 0 bases and at J to 4 bases, leaving 5 bases not matched to a gene. CDR1 and CDR2 from the germline V gene are MNHEY and SVGAGI. The CDR3 nucleotides are TGTGCCAGCAGTTACTCGAGGACAGGGGGGGGCTATGGCTACACCTTC. It encodes CASSYSRTGGGYGYTF.

This chain joins TRBV28 and TRBJ2-1; 8 bases match TRBD1. With 9 bases clipped from V and 6 bases from J, the junction kept 13 bases outside the gene matches. This CDR3 region has 15 residues. Germline V gene data show CDR1 as MDHEN and CDR2 as SYDVKM. The CDR3 DNA sequence: TGTGCCAGTGATCCCCGGGACAGGTCCCTCAATGAGCAGTTCTTC. It codes for CASDPRDRSLNEQFF.

The V call is TRBV4-1, the J call TRBJ1-5, with a weak D call TRBD1 (5 bases). This CDR3 contains 15 residues. Germline loops: CDR1 MGHRA, CDR2 YSYEKL. V lost 0 bases, J lost 3 bases, and 9 bases lay in between. CDR3 coding DNA: TGCGCCAGCAGCCAAGATGGGGCCCACAATCAGCCCCAGCATTTT. Its protein is CASSQDGAHNQPQHF.